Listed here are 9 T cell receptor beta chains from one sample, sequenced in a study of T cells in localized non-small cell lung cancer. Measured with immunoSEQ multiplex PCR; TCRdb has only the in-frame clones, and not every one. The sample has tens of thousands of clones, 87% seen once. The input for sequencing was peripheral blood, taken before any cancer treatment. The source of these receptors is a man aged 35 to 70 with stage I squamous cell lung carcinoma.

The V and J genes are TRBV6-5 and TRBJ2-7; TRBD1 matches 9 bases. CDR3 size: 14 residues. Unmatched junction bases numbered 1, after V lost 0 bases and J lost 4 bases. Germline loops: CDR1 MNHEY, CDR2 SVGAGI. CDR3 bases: TGTGCCAGCAGTTACTCGGGACAGGGTTACGAGCAGTACTTC. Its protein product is CASSYSGQGYEQYF.

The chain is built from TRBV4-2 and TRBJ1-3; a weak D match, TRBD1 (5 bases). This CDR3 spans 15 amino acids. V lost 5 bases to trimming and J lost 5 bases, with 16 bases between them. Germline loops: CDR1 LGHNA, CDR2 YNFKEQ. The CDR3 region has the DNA TGTGCCAGCAGCTACCAGGGAGACAAGAGAAACACCATATATTTT. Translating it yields CASSYQGDKRNTIYF.

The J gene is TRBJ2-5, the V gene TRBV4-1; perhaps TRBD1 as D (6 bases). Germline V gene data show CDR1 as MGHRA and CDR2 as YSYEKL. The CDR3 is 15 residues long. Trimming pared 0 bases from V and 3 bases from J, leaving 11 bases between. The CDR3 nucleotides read TGCGCCAGCAGCCAAGAGTGGAACAGGGAAGAGACCCAGTACTTC. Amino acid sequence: CASSQEWNREETQYF.

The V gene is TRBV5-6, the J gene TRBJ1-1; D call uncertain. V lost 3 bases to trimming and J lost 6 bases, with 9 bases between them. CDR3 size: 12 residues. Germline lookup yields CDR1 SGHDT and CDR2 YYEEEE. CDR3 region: CASSWSQAEAFF. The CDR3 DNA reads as TGTGCCAGCAGCTGGTCCCAAGCTGAAGCTTTCTTT.

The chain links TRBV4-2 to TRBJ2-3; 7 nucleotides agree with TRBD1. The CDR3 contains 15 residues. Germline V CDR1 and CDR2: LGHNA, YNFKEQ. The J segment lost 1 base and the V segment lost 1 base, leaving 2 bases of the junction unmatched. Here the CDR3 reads CASSQGTGGTDTQYF. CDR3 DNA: TGTGCCAGCAGCCAAGGGACAGGCGGCACAGATACGCAGTATTTT.

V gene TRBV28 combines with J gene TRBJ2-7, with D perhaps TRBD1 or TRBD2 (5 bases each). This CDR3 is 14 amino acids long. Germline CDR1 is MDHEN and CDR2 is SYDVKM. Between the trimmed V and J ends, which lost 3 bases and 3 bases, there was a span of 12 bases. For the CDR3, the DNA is TGTGCCAGCAGTTTGATAGAGAGGGGCTACGAGCAGTACTTC. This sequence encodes CASSLIERGYEQYF.

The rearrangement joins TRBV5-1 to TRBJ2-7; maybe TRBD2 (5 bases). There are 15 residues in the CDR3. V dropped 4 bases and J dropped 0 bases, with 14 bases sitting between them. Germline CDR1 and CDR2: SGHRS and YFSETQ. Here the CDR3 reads CASSPLVSSSYEQYF. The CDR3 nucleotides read TGCGCCAGCAGCCCACTAGTGTCATCCTCCTACGAGCAGTACTTC.

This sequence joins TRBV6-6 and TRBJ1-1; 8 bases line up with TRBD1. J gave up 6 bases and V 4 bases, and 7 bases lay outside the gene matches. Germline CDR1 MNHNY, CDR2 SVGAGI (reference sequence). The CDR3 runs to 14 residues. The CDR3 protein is CASSSGQGNPEAFF. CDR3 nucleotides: TGTGCCAGCAGTTCCGGACAGGGCAATCCTGAAGCTTTCTTT.

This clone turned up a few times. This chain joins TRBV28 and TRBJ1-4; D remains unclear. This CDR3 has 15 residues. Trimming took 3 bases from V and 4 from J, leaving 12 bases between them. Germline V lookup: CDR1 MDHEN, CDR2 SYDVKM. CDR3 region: CASSFRVAINEKLFF. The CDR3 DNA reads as TGTGCCAGCAGTTTTAGGGTAGCCATTAATGAAAAACTGTTTTTT.